A selection of T cell receptor beta chains follows, all from one sample in a study of T-cell reconstitution after alpha-beta-depleted transplantation in children. TCRdb re-derived calls from the PCR reads in MiXCR, one entry per CDR3 protein. The sample shows around 500,000 distinct CDR3 sequences, roughly 24% of them seen only once. This specimen was PBMCs, mostly from graft donor cells, taken 360 days after TCRalphabeta/CD19-depleted stem cell transplant. These receptors all come from a boy younger than two who had a stem cell transplant for acute myeloid leukemia, so the T cells may come from the graft donor. Both conserved end residues are part of each CDR3. A D gene is named only where the DNA matches it firmly. Rows may omit the clone size; those that give it use once, few, many or a size class.

clone_size,d_call,v_call,j_call,cdr3_nt,cdr3_aa
many,NA,TRBV12-3/TRBV12-4,TRBJ2-2,TGTGCCAGCAGTCCCATCAGGGGCGGACGCACCGGGGAGCTGTTTTTT,CASSPIRGGRTGELFF
few,NA,TRBV20-1,TRBJ1-5,TGCAGTGCTAGACAGGGCTTTCGGCAGCCCCAGCATTTT,CSARQGFRQPQHF
NA,NA,TRBV6-5,TRBJ1-1,TGTGCCAGCAGTTCTAGGGGGGGGACTGAAGCTTTCTTT,CASSSRGGTEAFF
many,NA,TRBV5-6,TRBJ2-4,TGTGCCAGCAGCTTGGATAACAGGTTGAGGATTCAGTACTTC,CASSLDNRLRIQYF
few,NA,TRBV29-1,TRBJ1-2,TGCAGCGTCACCGACACCTTCTATGGCTACACCTTC,CSVTDTFYGYTF
many,NA,TRBV11-2,TRBJ1-5,TGTGCCAGCAGCTCAGACAGAAATCAGCCCCAGCATTTT,CASSSDRNQPQHF
NA,NA,TRBV30,TRBJ2-1,TGTGCCTGGAGTGTACTACAGGGCGATGAGCAGTTCTTC,CAWSVLQGDEQFF
once,TRBD2,TRBV28,TRBJ2-1,TGTGCCAGCAGGGGACTAGCGGGGTCCTACAATGAGCAGTTCTTC,CASRGLAGSYNEQFF
many,NA,TRBV20-1,TRBJ1-5,TGCAGTGCTAGAGATTCCTTCCAGCCCCAGCATTTT,CSARDSFQPQHF
many,TRBD1,TRBV7-3,TRBJ2-2,TGTGCCAGCAGCCACCAGACAGGGACCGGGGAGCTGTTTTTT,CASSHQTGTGELFF
many,NA,TRBV15,TRBJ2-1,TGTGCCACCCAGGAGGGTGTGAGAGATGAGCAGTTCTTC,CATQEGVRDEQFF
NA,TRBD2,TRBV4-3,TRBJ2-5,TGCGCCAGCAGCCAAGCTAGCGGGGGGACCTTTGAGACCCAGTACTTC,CASSQASGGTFETQYF
many,TRBD2,TRBV5-1,TRBJ2-1,TGCGCCAGCAGCCTACTAGCGGGGGCTAACAATGAGCAGTTCTTC,CASSLLAGANNEQFF
many,NA,TRBV25-1,TRBJ1-6,TGTGCCAGCAGGCAGACCTCGACGGGCCTCCACTTT,CASRQTSTGLHF
NA,TRBD2,TRBV7-8,TRBJ2-7,TGTGCCAGCAGCGTAAAGCGGGGGGGATACGAGCAGTACTTC,CASSVKRGGYEQYF
many,NA,TRBV7-7,TRBJ2-3,TGTGCCAGCGGGGCGGGGATGGAAGATACGCAGTATTTT,CASGAGMEDTQYF
few,NA,TRBV15,TRBJ2-3,TGTGCCACCAGCAGAGAAGGGAGTGGGAGCACAGATACGCAGTATTTT,CATSREGSGSTDTQYF
NA,TRBD2,TRBV20-1,TRBJ2-3,TGCAGTGCTAGAGCACAGACTAGCGGGGGCGGTACGCAGTATTTT,CSARAQTSGGGTQYF
NA,NA,TRBV6-5,TRBJ1-5,TGTGCCAGCAGTTACGCCCGACAGGACGCAGCAGGGCAGCCCCAGCATTTT,CASSYARQDAAGQPQHF
NA,TRBD2,TRBV2,TRBJ2-3,TGTGCCAGCAGGAACTTACTAGCGGGGGGCGCTGATACGCAGTATTTT,CASRNLLAGGADTQYF
NA,TRBD1,TRBV28,TRBJ2-1,TGTGCCAGCAGTCCCTCTCGGACAGGGGAATTCTACAATGAGCAGTTCTTC,CASSPSRTGEFYNEQFF
NA,TRBD1,TRBV6-1,TRBJ2-1,TGTGCCAACCGCCGGGACAGGGCCCTCAATGAGCAGTTCTTC,CANRRDRALNEQFF
few,TRBD2,TRBV4-3,TRBJ2-2,TGCGCCAGCAGCCCGGGACTAGCGGGGGTCGAGGGGGAGCTGTTTTTT,CASSPGLAGVEGELFF
few,NA,TRBV15,TRBJ2-7,TGTGCCACCAGTAGGACAGCTGGTGTGAGCGAGCAGTACTTC,CATSRTAGVSEQYF
many,NA,TRBV29-1,TRBJ2-5,TGCAGCGCCCCGCTGAGGGGGGACGGACAAGAGACCCAGTACTTC,CSAPLRGDGQETQYF
NA,NA,TRBV20-1,TRBJ2-7,TGCAGTGCTCAAGACCGGGACACCTACTACGAGCAGTACTTC,CSAQDRDTYYEQYF
many,NA,TRBV5-5,TRBJ1-3,TGTGCCAGCAGCTTGTTATATACGGGGGACTCTGGAAACACCATATATTTT,CASSLLYTGDSGNTIYF
NA,NA,TRBV5-1,TRBJ2-1,TGCGCCAGCAGCACCGGGCCCAATGAGCAGTTCTTC,CASSTGPNEQFF
NA,NA,TRBV25-1,TRBJ2-3,TGTGCCAGTCAGACTGGATCTACGCAGTATTTT,CASQTGSTQYF
once,TRBD1,TRBV9,TRBJ2-2,TGTGCCAGCAGCGTAGGACAGGGAGCCACCGGGGAGCTGTTTTTT,CASSVGQGATGELFF
NA,TRBD1,TRBV14,TRBJ1-1,TGTGCCAGCAGCACCGGGACAGGGATGACTGAAGCTTTCTTT,CASSTGTGMTEAFF
few,NA,TRBV5-1,TRBJ2-6,TGCGCCAGCAGCTTGGCTCTAGCTACCTCTGGGGCCAACGTCCTGACTTTC,CASSLALATSGANVLTF
many,NA,TRBV29-1,TRBJ2-5,TGCAGCGTTGAGGCGGGGGACAGAGAGACCCAGTACTTC,CSVEAGDRETQYF
many,TRBD2,TRBV20-1,TRBJ2-3,TGCAGTGCTAGTAATCCCGGGGGGTACAGCACAGATACGCAGTATTTT,CSASNPGGYSTDTQYF
NA,TRBD1,TRBV10-3,TRBJ2-5,TGTGCCATCAGTGAGGGACAGGCGTACCAAGAGACCCAGTACTTC,CAISEGQAYQETQYF
many,TRBD2,TRBV29-1,TRBJ2-5,TGCAGCGTCCCATCCGGACTAGCCCCAGAGACCCAGTACTTC,CSVPSGLAPETQYF
many,NA,TRBV20-1,TRBJ2-5,TGCAGTGCTAGGTGGGGGCCCCGAGAGACCCAGTACTTC,CSARWGPRETQYF